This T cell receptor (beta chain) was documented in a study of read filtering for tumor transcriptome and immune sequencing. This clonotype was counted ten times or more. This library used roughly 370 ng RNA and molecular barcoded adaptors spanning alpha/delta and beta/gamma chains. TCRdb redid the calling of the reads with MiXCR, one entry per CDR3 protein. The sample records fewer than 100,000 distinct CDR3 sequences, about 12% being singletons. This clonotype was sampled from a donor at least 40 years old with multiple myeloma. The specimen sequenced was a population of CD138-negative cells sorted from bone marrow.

The CDR3 reads CASSLFGTPYTGELFF. The DNA for the CDR3 is TGTGCCAGCAGCTTGTTCGGGACACCTTACACCGGGGAGCTGTTTTTT. The chain carries TRBV5-6 and TRBJ2-2; D is perhaps TRBD1 (6 bases). V lost 1 base and J 3 bases, leaving 13 bases between the germline ends. Germline V gene sequence: CDR1 SGHDT, CDR2 YYEEEE. This CDR3 comprises 16 residues.